This T cell receptor beta chain was captured by sequencing in a study of T cells after yellow fever vaccination. V was shortened by 2 bases and J by 6 bases, with 17 bases between the two germline ends. This CDR3 has 15 amino acids. CDR1 SGHVS and CDR2 FNYEAQ come from the germline V gene. Generation of TCR cDNA used 5'RACE template switching (which added a universal primer site and UMIs). TCRdb used MiXCR to reprocess the 5' RACE reads, holding one entry per CDR3 protein. The table has 400,000 or so distinct CDR3 sequences, 6.2% seen once. Broader study findings: A large majority of primary-vaccination clones showed up again after the booster (approximately 95% CD4, around 90% CD8). Clonotypes found in both CD4 and CD8 compartments made up a small share.

This clonotype was found many times. What it binds is not known. This clonotype was sampled from a man between 25 and 39 years old who received the YFV17D yellow fever vaccine. V is TRBV7-6 and J is TRBJ2-7; D might be TRBD1 (6 bases). The sequenced sample was PBMCs, obtained 5 days after the yellow fever booster vaccination. The CDR3, as DNA: TGTGCCAGCAGCTTAACGACAGGTTTAAAGGGCGAGCAGTACTTC. Protein sequence: CASSLTTGLKGEQYF.